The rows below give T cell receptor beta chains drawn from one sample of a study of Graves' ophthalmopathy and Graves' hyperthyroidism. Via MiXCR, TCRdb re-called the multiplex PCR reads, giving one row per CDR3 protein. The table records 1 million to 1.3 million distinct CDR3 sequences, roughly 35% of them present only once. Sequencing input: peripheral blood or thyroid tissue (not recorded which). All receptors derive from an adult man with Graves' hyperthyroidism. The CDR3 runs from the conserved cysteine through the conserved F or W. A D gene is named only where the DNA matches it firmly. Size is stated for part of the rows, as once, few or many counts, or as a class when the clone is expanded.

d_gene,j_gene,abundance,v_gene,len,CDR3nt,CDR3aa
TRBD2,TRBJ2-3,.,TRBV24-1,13,TGTGCCACCAGTGCTAACTCACCGACTAGCGGGGGTTTT,CATSANSPTSGGF
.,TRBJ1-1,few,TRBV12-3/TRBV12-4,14,TGTGCCAGCAGTTTTAAGCAGATAGACACTGAAGCTTTCTTT,CASSFKQIDTEAFF
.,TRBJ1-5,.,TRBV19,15,TGTGCCAGTAGTATGGGGGGCTCCTACGAGCAGCCCCAGCATTTT,CASSMGGSYEQPQHF
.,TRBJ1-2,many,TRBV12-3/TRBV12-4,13,TGTGCCAGCACCCGGGACTTTGACTATGGCTACACCTTC,CASTRDFDYGYTF
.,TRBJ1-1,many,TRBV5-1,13,TGCGCCAGCAGCTTGGGAGGACCGGTAGAAGCTTTCTTT,CASSLGGPVEAFF
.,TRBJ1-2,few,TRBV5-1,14,TGCGCCAGCAGCTTGGCTCTGGGGGCGGGAGGCTACACCTTC,CASSLALGAGGYTF
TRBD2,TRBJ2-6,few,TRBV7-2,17,TGTGCCAGCAGCTTAGCTGGAGCGGGGCCGGGGGCCAACGTCCTGACTTTC,CASSLAGAGPGANVLTF
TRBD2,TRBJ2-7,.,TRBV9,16,TGTGCCAGCAGCGTAGAGCTAAGGCTAGCGGAGCCCGAGCAGTACTTC,CASSVELRLAEPEQYF
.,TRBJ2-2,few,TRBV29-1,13,TGCAGCGTTGCGGCGGGATACACCGGGGAGCTGTTTTTT,CSVAAGYTGELFF
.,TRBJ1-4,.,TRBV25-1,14,TGTGCCAGCAGTGAAGTGGGGGGGTTAGAAAAACTGTTTTTT,CASSEVGGLEKLFF
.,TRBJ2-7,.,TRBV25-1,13,TGTGCCAGCAAAAGGACAGCCTCCTACGAGCAGTACTTC,CASKRTASYEQYF
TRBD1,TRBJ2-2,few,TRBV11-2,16,TGTGCCAGCTTACTTCGACAGGGACGGAACACCGGGGAGCTGTTTTTT,CASLLRQGRNTGELFF
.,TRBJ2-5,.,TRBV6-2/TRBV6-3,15,TGTGCCACCCCCCCAGAGGGGACGATCCAAGAGACCCAGTACTTC,CATPPEGTIQETQYF
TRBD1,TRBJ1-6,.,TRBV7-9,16,TGTGCCAGCAGGGACAGGGTCAGCTCCTATAATTCACCCCTCCACTTT,CASRDRVSSYNSPLHF
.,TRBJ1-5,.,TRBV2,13,TGTGCCAGCAGCCGACACAGCCTCGAAGCCCAGCATTTT,CASSRHSLEAQHF
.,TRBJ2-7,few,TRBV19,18,TGTGCCAGTAGTTATCTTCCCACGGTCCAGGGGAACTCCTACGAGCAGTACTTC,CASSYLPTVQGNSYEQYF
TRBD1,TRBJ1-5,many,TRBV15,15,TGTGCCACCAGCAGGGTTGGACAGGGGAATCAGCCCCAGCATTTT,CATSRVGQGNQPQHF
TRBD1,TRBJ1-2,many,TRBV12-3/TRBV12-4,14,TGTGCCAGCAATCCCCCAGGGGGTATGGTTGGCTACACCTTC,CASNPPGGMVGYTF
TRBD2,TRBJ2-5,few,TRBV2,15,TGTGCCAGCAGTGCCCGGACTAGCGGAGGAGAGACCCAGTACTTC,CASSARTSGGETQYF
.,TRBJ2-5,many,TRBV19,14,TGTGCCAGTAGTACAGGACGATCTCCTGAGACCCAGTACTTC,CASSTGRSPETQYF